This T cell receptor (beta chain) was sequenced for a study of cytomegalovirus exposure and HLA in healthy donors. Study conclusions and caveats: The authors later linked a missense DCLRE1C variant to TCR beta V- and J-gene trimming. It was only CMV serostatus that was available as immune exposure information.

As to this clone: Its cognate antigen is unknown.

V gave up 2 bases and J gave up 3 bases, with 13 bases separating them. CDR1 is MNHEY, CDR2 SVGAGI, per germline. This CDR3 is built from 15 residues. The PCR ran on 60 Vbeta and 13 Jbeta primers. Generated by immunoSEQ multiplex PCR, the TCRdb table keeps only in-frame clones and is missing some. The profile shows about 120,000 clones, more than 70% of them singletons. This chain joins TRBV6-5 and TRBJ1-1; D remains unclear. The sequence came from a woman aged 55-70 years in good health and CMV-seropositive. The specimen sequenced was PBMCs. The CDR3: CASSYPHGAHTEAFF. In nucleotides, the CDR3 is TGTGCCAGCAGTTACCCCCATGGAGCTCACACTGAAGCTTTCTTT.